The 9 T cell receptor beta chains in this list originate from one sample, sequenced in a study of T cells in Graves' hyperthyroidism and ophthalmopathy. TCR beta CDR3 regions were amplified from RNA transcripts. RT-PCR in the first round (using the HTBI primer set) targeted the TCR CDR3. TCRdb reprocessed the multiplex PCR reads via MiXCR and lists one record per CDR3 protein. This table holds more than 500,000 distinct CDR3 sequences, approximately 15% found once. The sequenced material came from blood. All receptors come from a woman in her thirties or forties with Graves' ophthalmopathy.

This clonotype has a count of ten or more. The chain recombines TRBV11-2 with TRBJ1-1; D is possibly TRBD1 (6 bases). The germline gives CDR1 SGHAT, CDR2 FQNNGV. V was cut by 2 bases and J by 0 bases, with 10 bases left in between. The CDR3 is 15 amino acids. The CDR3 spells CASSLQGQMNTEAFF. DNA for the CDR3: TGTGCCAGCAGCTTACAAGGACAGATGAACACTGAAGCTTTCTTT.

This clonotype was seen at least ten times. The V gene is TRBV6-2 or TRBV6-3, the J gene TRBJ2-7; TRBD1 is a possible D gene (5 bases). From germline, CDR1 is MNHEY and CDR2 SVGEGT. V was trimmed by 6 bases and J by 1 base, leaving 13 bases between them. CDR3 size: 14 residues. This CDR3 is CASRSSRESYEQYF. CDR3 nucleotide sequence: TGTGCCAGCAGATCATCCAGGGAATCCTACGAGCAGTACTTC.

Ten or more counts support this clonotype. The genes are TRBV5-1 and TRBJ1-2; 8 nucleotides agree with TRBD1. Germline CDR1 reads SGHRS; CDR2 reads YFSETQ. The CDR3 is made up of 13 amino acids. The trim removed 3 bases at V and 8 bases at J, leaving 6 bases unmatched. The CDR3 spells CASSSDRGTGYTF. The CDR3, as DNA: TGCGCCAGCAGCTCCGACAGGGGAACCGGCTACACCTTC.

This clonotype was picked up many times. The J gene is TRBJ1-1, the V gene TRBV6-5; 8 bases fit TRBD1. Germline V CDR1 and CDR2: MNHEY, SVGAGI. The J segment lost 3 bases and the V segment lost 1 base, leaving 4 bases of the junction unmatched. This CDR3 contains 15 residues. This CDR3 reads CASSYFGTGDTEAFF. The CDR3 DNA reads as TGTGCCAGCAGTTACTTTGGGACAGGCGACACTGAAGCTTTCTTT.

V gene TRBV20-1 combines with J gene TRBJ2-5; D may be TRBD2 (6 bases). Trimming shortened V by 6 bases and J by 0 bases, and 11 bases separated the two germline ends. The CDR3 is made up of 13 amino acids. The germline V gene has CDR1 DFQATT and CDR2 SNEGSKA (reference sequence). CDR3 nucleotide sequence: TGCAGTGCGAGGGACTCGTACCAAGAGACCCAGTACTTC. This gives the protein CSARDSYQETQYF.

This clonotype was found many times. DNA for the CDR3: TGTGCCAGCAGTTACTCTTTTGGACAGGGGGCCACCTACGAGCAGTACTTC. Its translation: CASSYSFGQGATYEQYF. The chain uses TRBV6-5 and TRBJ2-7; 11 bases are a match to TRBD1. In germline, CDR1 is MNHEY, CDR2 SVGAGI. The CDR3 totals 17 residues. The trim removed 0 bases at V and 2 bases at J, leaving 6 bases unmatched.

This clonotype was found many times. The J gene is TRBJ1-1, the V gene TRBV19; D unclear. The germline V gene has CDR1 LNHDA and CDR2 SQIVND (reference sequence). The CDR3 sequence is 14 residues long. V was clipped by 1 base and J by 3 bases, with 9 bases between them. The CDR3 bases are TGTGCCAGTAGTATAGGGTGGAGTGACACTGAAGCTTTCTTT. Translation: CASSIGWSDTEAFF.

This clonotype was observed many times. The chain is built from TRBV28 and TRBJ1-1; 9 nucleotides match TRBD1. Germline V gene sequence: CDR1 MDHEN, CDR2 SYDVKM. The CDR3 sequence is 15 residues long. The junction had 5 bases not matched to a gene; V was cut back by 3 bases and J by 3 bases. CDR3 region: CASSFPGQGYTEAFF. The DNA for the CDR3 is TGTGCCAGCAGTTTCCCGGGACAGGGTTACACTGAAGCTTTCTTT.

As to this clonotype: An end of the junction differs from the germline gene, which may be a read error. The CDR3 DNA follows: TGTGCCAGCAGCGAAGCGGGATGGCCCTACGAGCAGTACTTC. Protein product: CASSEAGWPYEQYF. The chain couples TRBV6-1 to TRBJ2-7, with 7 bases fitting TRBD2. Germline V lookup: CDR1 MNHNS, CDR2 SASEGT. The CDR3 is 14 amino acids.